The 9 T cell receptor beta chains given below trace back to one sample, sequenced in a study of CD8 T cells in ankylosing spondylitis. Study-wide points: Ankylosing spondylitis blood seemed to carry a telltale TCR beta motif made of about 8 highly homologous variants.

One entry per CDR3 protein results from TCRdb running MiXCR on the 5' RACE reads. The sample records under 550,000 distinct CDR3 sequences, 26% being singletons. Their recognized antigens are unknown. Sequences were obtained from blood, either unsorted or a sorted T cell fraction (not recorded which). These receptors were obtained from a male donor with ankylosing spondylitis.

This clonotype was seen more than once but under ten times. The chain carries TRBV5-1 and TRBJ2-2; possibly TRBD1 for D (5 bases). The CDR3 consists of 11 residues. From germline, CDR1 is SGHRS and CDR2 YFSETQ. V lost 6 bases, J lost 7 bases, and 7 bases lay in between. The DNA of the CDR3 is TGCGCCAGCACCACAGGCGGGGAGCTGTTTTTT. Its translation is CASTTGGELFF.

The sample holds a few counts of this clonotype. The V gene is TRBV10-3, the J gene TRBJ2-3; 15 nucleotides agree with TRBD2. The ends lost 10 bases at V and 3 bases at J; junction bases unmatched: 5. The CDR3 loop spans 15 amino acids. CDR1 and CDR2 (germline): ENHRY, SYGVKD. CDR3 residues: CATWGLAGGTDTQYF. For the CDR3, the DNA is TGTGCCACGTGGGGACTAGCGGGAGGTACAGATACGCAGTATTTT.

The rearrangement joins TRBV7-2 to TRBJ2-5; 8 bases align to TRBD1. CDR1 and CDR2 from the germline V gene are SGHTA and FQGNSA. This CDR3 is built from 16 residues. V trimming: 0 bases; J trimming: 5 bases; junction bases outside the gene matches: 8. This CDR3 is CASSLAQGAVGETQYF. Here the CDR3 DNA reads TGTGCCAGCAGCTTAGCGCAGGGGGCGGTAGGGGAGACCCAGTACTTC.

This clonotype was seen repeatedly, ten times or more. The rearrangement links TRBV7-9 to TRBJ1-2, with D maybe TRBD1 (5 bases). CDR1 SEHNR and CDR2 FQNEAQ come from the germline V gene (reference sequence). V was pared by 0 bases and J by 2 bases, with 7 bases between. This CDR3 contains 14 residues. The CDR3 sequence is CASSLAGGNYGYTF. CDR3 bases: TGTGCCAGCAGCTTAGCGGGGGGGAACTATGGCTACACCTTC.

This clonotype was seen repeatedly, ten times or more. V is TRBV5-1 and J is TRBJ2-3; 8 bases align to TRBD2. The CDR3 consists of 14 residues. Germline loops: CDR1 SGHRS, CDR2 YFSETQ. V lost 2 bases, J lost 2 bases, and 1 base stayed unmatched. DNA of the CDR3: TGCGCCAGCAGCTTAGCGGGAGACACAGATACGCAGTATTTT. Its protein product is CASSLAGDTDTQYF.

The chain couples TRBV20-1 to TRBJ2-7; 9 bases map to TRBD1. The V gene end was trimmed by 6 bases and the J gene end by 0 bases; junction bases not matched to a gene: 3. The V gene's germline CDR1 is DFQATT and CDR2 SNEGSKA (reference sequence). The CDR3 loop spans 13 amino acids. CDR3 nucleotides: TGCAGTGCCGAACAGGGGGCCTCCTACGAGCAGTACTTC. Amino acid sequence: CSAEQGASYEQYF.

Only a few counts were recorded for this clonotype. The chain is built from TRBV7-9 and TRBJ1-3, with D maybe TRBD1 (5 bases). Trimming cost V 5 bases and J 0 bases, with 17 bases left between them. Germline loops: CDR1 SEHNR, CDR2 FQNEAQ (reference sequence). This CDR3 comprises 17 residues. CDR3: CASSAQQGPYSGNTIYF. DNA for the CDR3: TGTGCCAGCAGCGCTCAGCAGGGACCTTACTCTGGAAACACCATATATTTT.

This clonotype was recorded a few times. The chain links TRBV4-1 to TRBJ2-2; 15 nucleotides align to TRBD2. The CDR3 has 22 residues. In germline, CDR1 is MGHRA, CDR2 YSYEKL. Trimming removed 1 base from V and 7 bases from J; junction bases left unmatched: 19. DNA of the CDR3: TGCGCCAGCAGCCAAGGAGTGCTACCGGGACTAGCGGGAGGACCGGGGGGCGGGGAGCTGTTTTTT. It specifies CASSQGVLPGLAGGPGGGELFF.

This clonotype was picked up many times. The chain joins TRBV12-3 or TRBV12-4 to TRBJ2-1; D is undetermined. Trimming took 3 bases from V and 5 from J, leaving 5 bases between them. CDR3 length equals 12 residues. The CDR3 is CASSFANNEQFF. The DNA for the CDR3 is TGTGCCAGCAGTTTTGCAAACAATGAGCAGTTCTTC.